These 19 T cell receptor beta chains originate from one sample sequenced in a study of human T cells and chemical hapten exposure. TCRdb itself ran the RACE reads through MiXCR, one entry per CDR3 protein. The sample records 340,000 or so distinct CDR3 sequences, under 9% being singletons. Time point described: patch test 1, 2 weeks after DPC sensitization. Specified treatment: therapeutic diphenylcyclopropenone sensitization with weekly scalp DPC. The sample was whole blood, taken in connection with sensitization to the hapten diphenylcyclopropenone (DPC). The origin of the receptors is a woman aged 18-29 years with alopecia areata. Some clones in this sample may be carry-over from other donors' samples.

With respect to this clonotype: One junction end does not reproduce the germline sequence, and a read error may be involved. This rearrangement joins TRBV7-9 to TRBJ2-5; unclear D gene. This CDR3 contains 14 residues. The V gene's germline CDR1 is SEHNR and CDR2 FQNEAQ (reference sequence). CDR3 amino acids: CASSLVGFQEAQYF. In DNA form, the CDR3 reads TGTGCCAGCAGCTTAGTAGGGTTTCAAGAGGCCCAGTACTTC.

Only a few counts were recorded for this clonotype. The chain recombines TRBV9 with TRBJ2-7, with 9 bases lining up with TRBD1. The CDR3 contains 13 residues. Germline loops: CDR1 SGDLS, CDR2 YYNGEE. J lost 3 bases, V lost 7 bases, and 5 bases had no gene match. The CDR3 sequence is CASPDRGDYEQYF. In DNA, the CDR3 is TGTGCCAGCCCCGACAGGGGGGACTACGAGCAGTACTTC.

At least ten counts were recorded for this clonotype. CDR3: CSARSPESYNEQFF. CDR3 nucleotides: TGCAGTGCCCGGAGCCCAGAGTCCTACAATGAGCAGTTCTTC. This chain joins TRBV20-1 and TRBJ2-1; D gene unclear. With 6 bases removed from V and 1 base from J, the gap between germline ends came to 13 bases. The CDR3 consists of 14 residues. The V gene's germline CDR1 is DFQATT and CDR2 SNEGSKA (reference sequence).

The genes are TRBV29-1 and TRBJ2-7, with TRBD2 as a possible D gene (5 bases). The length of the CDR3 is 13 residues. Trimming pared 0 bases from V and 2 bases from J, leaving 8 bases between. The germline V gene encodes CDR1 SQVTM and CDR2 ANQGSEA. The CDR3 sequence: CSVEDPEAYEQYF. The CDR3 DNA sequence: TGCAGCGTTGAAGACCCGGAGGCCTACGAGCAGTACTTC.

This clonotype was detected a few times. The CDR3 nucleotides are TGTGCCAGCAGCTTAGGGAGTACAGGCTCACAGCCCCAGCATTTT. This encodes CASSLGSTGSQPQHF. The chain combines TRBV7-2 with TRBJ1-5; perhaps TRBD1 as D (5 bases). V was shortened by 1 base and J by 7 bases, with 14 bases between the two germline ends. In germline, CDR1 is SGHTA, CDR2 FQGNSA. The CDR3 length is 15 residues.

This clonotype was observed many times. CDR3 sequence reads: CASSTTGANYGYTF. Here the CDR3 DNA reads TGCGCCAGCAGCACGACAGGGGCGAACTATGGCTACACCTTC. The rearrangement uses TRBV5-1 and TRBJ1-2; 8 bases agree with TRBD1. This CDR3 is 14 amino acids long. Looked up from germline, CDR1 is SGHRS and CDR2 is YFSETQ. V lost 4 bases to trimming and J lost 2 bases; unmatched junction nucleotides: 4.

This clonotype has a handful of counts. This chain uses TRBV18 with TRBJ1-1; 7 nucleotides agree with TRBD1. V shed 5 bases, J shed 2 bases, and the junction held 2 bases outside the gene matches. The CDR3 runs to 13 residues. From germline, CDR1 is KGHSH and CDR2 LQKENI. Written as DNA, the CDR3 is TGTGCCAGCTCAACAGGGGAAAACACTGAAGCTTTCTTT. The encoded protein is CASSTGENTEAFF.

The DNA for the CDR3 is TGTGCCAGCAGTCTGACGGAAAAGGGGACCCAGTACTTC. It codes for CASSLTEKGTQYF. The chain employs TRBV2 and TRBJ2-5; no clear D. V was cut by 5 bases and J by 7 bases, with 14 bases left in between. The CDR3 loop spans 13 amino acids. Germline V CDR1 and CDR2: SNHLY, FYNNEI.

J is TRBJ1-1 and V is TRBV6-6, with 8 bases that match TRBD1. CDR1 and CDR2 from the germline V gene are MNHNY and SVGAGI (reference sequence). V dropped 2 bases and J dropped 5; count of bases not matched to a gene: 4. The CDR3 consists of 14 residues. The CDR3 protein is CASSYVDRATEAFF. CDR3 DNA sequence: TGTGCCAGCAGTTACGTGGACAGGGCTACTGAAGCTTTCTTT.

This clonotype was counted at least ten times. The genes are TRBV7-9 and TRBJ2-7, with a weak D call TRBD1 (5 bases). Trimming stripped 0 bases from V and 0 bases from J, with 12 bases between. CDR1 is SEHNR, CDR2 FQNEAQ, per germline (reference sequence). CDR3 length: 16 residues. The CDR3 spells CASSLAPDRYSYEQYF. The CDR3 region has the DNA TGTGCCAGCAGCTTAGCCCCCGACAGATACTCCTACGAGCAGTACTTC.

This chain connects TRBV7-9 to TRBJ2-7; D not resolved. The CDR3 has 13 amino acids. Germline CDR1 SEHNR, CDR2 FQNEAQ (reference sequence). Trimming removed 6 bases at V and 5 bases at J, with 14 bases between. DNA for the CDR3: TGTGCCAGCAGGGCCGCTACTGTCGACGAGCAGTACTTC. This translates into CASRAATVDEQYF.

This clonotype was found a few times. V usage is TRBV20-1 and J usage is TRBJ1-2; D may be TRBD1 (6 bases). Germline V lookup: CDR1 DFQATT, CDR2 SNEGSKA (reference sequence). The CDR3 is 16 residues long. Trimming shortened V by 5 bases and J by 7 bases, and 26 bases separated the two germline ends. This CDR3 reads CSARSGNGQSPAGYTF. CDR3 nucleotides: TGCAGTGCTCGTTCGGGAAACGGACAGTCCCCAGCTGGCTACACCTTC.

This clonotype was counted ten times or more. The V call is TRBV2, the J call TRBJ2-5; unclear D gene. This CDR3 comprises 14 residues. Germline values: CDR1 SNHLY, CDR2 FYNNEI. V shed 6 bases and J shed 5 bases, with 16 bases lying between them. The DNA of the CDR3 is TGTGCCAGCAGCCCGGGCCCAACGGCGGAGACCCAGTACTTC. This sequence encodes CASSPGPTAETQYF.

The table lists this clonotype with many counts. J is TRBJ2-3 and V is TRBV10-2, with D possibly being TRBD1 (6 bases). The V and J ends lost 6 bases and 1 base respectively, with 8 bases between them. CDR3 size: 13 residues. In germline, CDR1 is WSHSY, CDR2 SAAADI. CDR3 protein: CASREGGTDTQYF. CDR3 DNA sequence: TGCGCCAGCAGAGAGGGGGGCACAGATACGCAGTATTTT.

A few counts support this clonotype. This chain uses TRBV12-3 or TRBV12-4 with TRBJ1-2; D possibly corresponds to TRBD1 (5 bases). Trimming left V 3 bases short and J 5 bases short, with 7 bases between. The CDR3 contains 12 residues. The DNA of the CDR3 is TGTGCCAGCAGTTTGACAGAGTATGGCTACACCTTC. This encodes CASSLTEYGYTF.

This chain joins TRBV28 and TRBJ1-5; D is perhaps TRBD1 (5 bases). Trimming pared 6 bases from V and 5 bases from J, leaving 17 bases between. Germline V gives CDR1 MDHEN, CDR2 SYDVKM. The CDR3 is 15 residues long. The CDR3 DNA is TGTGCCAGCAGCCGTGACACGGCGGGGCATCAGCCCCAGCATTTT. Translation: CASSRDTAGHQPQHF.

This clonotype has more than one count but fewer than ten. The V call is TRBV5-6, the J call TRBJ2-3; D might be TRBD1 (6 bases). CDR1 is SGHDT, CDR2 YYEEEE, per germline. V lost 0 bases to trimming and J lost 7 bases, with 9 bases between them. There are 13 residues in the CDR3. The CDR3 loop is CASSLAGANTQYF. The DNA of the CDR3 is TGTGCCAGCAGCTTGGCAGGGGCGAATACGCAGTATTTT.

This chain joins TRBV5-4 and TRBJ1-2; D remains unclear. Germline V gives CDR1 SGHNT, CDR2 YYREEE (reference sequence). This CDR3 spans 15 amino acids. Trimming pared 4 bases from V and 8 bases from J, leaving 21 bases between. The CDR3 region is CASSREVTSRYGYTF. The CDR3 DNA reads as TGTGCCAGCAGCCGAGAGGTAACGTCGAGGTACGGCTACACCTTC.

This clonotype has only a few counts. This chain uses TRBV11-2 with TRBJ1-3; D may be TRBD1 (6 bases). The CDR3 runs 14 residues. Germline-derived CDR1 and CDR2 are SGHAT and FQNNGV. V was shortened by 4 bases and J by 4 bases, with 11 bases between the two germline ends. CDR3 loop: CASSYDRPGNTIYF. The CDR3 DNA reads as TGTGCCAGCAGCTACGACAGGCCCGGAAACACCATATATTTT. Filled out from reference TRBV11-2 and TRBJ1-3, the complete variable domain reads EAGVAQSPRYKIIEKRQSVAFWCNPISGHATLYWYQQILGQGPKLLIQFQNNGVVDDSQLPKDRFSAERLKGVDSTLKIQPAKLEDSAVYLCASSYDRPGNTIYFGEGSWLTVV.